Presented here are 30 T cell receptor beta chains from one specimen sequenced in a study of monozygotic twins with inflammatory bowel disease. Reprocessing the 5' RACE reads, TCRdb reports a single entry for every CDR3 protein and omits DNA. The sample totals some 170,000 distinct CDR3 sequences. Sequencing was done on a sample of blood. All receptors come from a human donor with ulcerative colitis or Crohn's disease, or a healthy co-twin of an affected twin (not recorded which).

The chain links TRBV5-1 to TRBJ2-7. The CDR3 sequence is 13 residues long. Germline V CDR1 and CDR2: SGHRS, YFSETQ. The CDR3 protein is CASSSVATYEQYF.

This rearrangement joins TRBV7-2 to TRBJ2-1. This CDR3 is 13 amino acids long. The germline gives CDR1 SGHTA, CDR2 FQGNSA. The chain's CDR3 is CASSSEGGYEQFF. The entire variable domain, with the rest obtained from reference TRBV7-2 and TRBJ2-1, is as follows: GAGVSQSPSNKVTEKGKDVELRCDPISGHTALYWYRQSLGQGLEFLIYFQGNSAPDKSGLPSDRFSAERTGGSVSTLTIQRTQQEDSAVYLCASSSEGGYEQFFGPGTRLTVL.

CDR3 region: CASSPDWRGNTIYF. The rearrangement uses TRBV18 and TRBJ1-3. CDR3 length: 14 amino acids. The germline gives CDR1 KGHSH, CDR2 LQKENI.

The chain recombines TRBV29-1 with TRBJ1-1. Per germline, CDR1 SQVTM and CDR2 ANQGSEA. The CDR3 covers 13 residues. The CDR3 protein is CSVARGGDTEAFF.

This rearrangement joins TRBV5-1 to TRBJ2-4; TCRdb picks TRBD1, but there is no DNA to check that call. Germline loops: CDR1 SGHRS, CDR2 YFSETQ. The CDR3 runs to 12 residues. The chain's CDR3 is CASSPGDNIQYF.

V gene TRBV7-3 combines with J gene TRBJ2-3; TCRdb proposes TRBD1, but this gene call is untestable without DNA. This CDR3 comprises 16 residues. Germline V gene data show CDR1 as SGHTA and CDR2 as FQGTGA. The CDR3 loop is CASSLTGPKGTDTQYF. The full variable domain, its missing parts supplied by reference TRBV7-3 and TRBJ2-3, is GAGVSQTPSNKVTEKGKYVELRCDPISGHTALYWYRQSLGQGPEFLIYFQGTGAADDSGLPNDRFFAVRPEGSVSTLKIQRTERGDSAVYLCASSLTGPKGTDTQYFGPGTRLTVL.

V is TRBV28 and J is TRBJ2-7; checking the TCRdb D call of TRBD1 is not possible without DNA. Looked up from germline, CDR1 is MDHEN and CDR2 is SYDVKM. The CDR3 has 14 residues. CDR3 in amino acids: CASSIISQGGEQYF.

The genes are TRBV5-5 and TRBJ2-7; TCRdb proposes TRBD2, but this gene call is untestable without DNA. The CDR3 consists of 14 residues. Germline values: CDR1 SGHKS, CDR2 YYEKEE (reference sequence). The CDR3: CSSSLGGVPYEQYF. The entire variable domain, with the rest obtained from reference TRBV5-5 and TRBJ2-7, is as follows: DAGVTQSPTHLIKTRGQQVTLRCSPISGHKSVSWYQQVLGQGPQFIFQYYEKEERGRGNFPDRFSARQFPNYSSELNVNALLLGDSALYLCSSSLGGVPYEQYFGPGTRLTVT.

The V call is TRBV20-1, the J call TRBJ1-2. This CDR3 spans 13 amino acids. CDR1 is DFQATT, CDR2 SNEGSKA, per germline (reference sequence). CDR3 in amino acids: CSASSSDNYGYTF.

The chain employs TRBV4-1 and TRBJ1-2. In germline, CDR1 is MGHRA, CDR2 YSYEKL. This CDR3 contains 13 residues. CDR3 residues: CASSQDNGYGYSF.

V and J are TRBV7-8 and TRBJ2-2; lacking DNA, the TRBD1 call made by TCRdb goes unchecked. This CDR3 region has 15 residues. Germline-derived CDR1 and CDR2 are SGHVS and FQNEAQ. The CDR3 spells CASGSLRGGDGELFF.

V is TRBV18 and J is TRBJ1-5. Germline V lookup: CDR1 KGHSH, CDR2 LQKENI. CDR3 size: 13 residues. The CDR3 spells CASSPESWQPQHF.

V gene TRBV28 combines with J gene TRBJ1-2; TCRdb lists TRBD1, though no DNA is available to test this call. Germline loops: CDR1 MDHEN, CDR2 SYDVKM. The CDR3 consists of 13 residues. CDR3 protein: CASSRGAFDGYTF.

The gene calls are TRBV7-2 and TRBJ2-4. CDR1 is SGHTA, CDR2 FQGNSA, per germline. The CDR3 totals 13 residues. CDR3: CASSLGAKNIQYF.

The V call is TRBV6-5, the J call TRBJ2-7. The CDR3 covers 16 residues. Germline V gene sequence: CDR1 MNHEY, CDR2 SVGAGI. The CDR3 here is CASSYFRLKQTYEQYF.

V is TRBV28 and J is TRBJ2-3. The CDR3 contains 14 residues. CDR1 and CDR2 from the germline V gene are MDHEN and SYDVKM. The CDR3 here is CASSLIREADTQYF. Based on the CDR3 plus reference TRBV28 and TRBJ2-3, the full variable domain is DVKVTQSSRYLVKRTGEKVFLECVQDMDHENMFWYRQDPGLGLRLIYFSYDVKMKEKGDIPEGYSVSREKKERFSLILESASTNQTSMYLCASSLIREADTQYFGPGTRLTVL.

This sequence joins TRBV7-3 and TRBJ2-1; TCRdb returns TRBD2, unconfirmable since there is no DNA. The germline CDR1 and CDR2 sequences are SGHTA and FQGTGA. The CDR3 has 16 amino acids. The CDR3 here is CASSFGTSGPYNEQFF. Looking up the rest from reference TRBV7-3 and TRBJ2-1 gives the full variable domain: GAGVSQTPSNKVTEKGKYVELRCDPISGHTALYWYRQSLGQGPEFLIYFQGTGAADDSGLPNDRFFAVRPEGSVSTLKIQRTERGDSAVYLCASSFGTSGPYNEQFFGPGTRLTVL.

This chain connects TRBV10-3 to TRBJ2-5; lacking DNA, the TRBD2 call made by TCRdb goes unchecked. CDR1 ENHRY and CDR2 SYGVKD come from the germline V gene. This CDR3 comprises 15 residues. The CDR3 here is CAISETLAVGETQYF.

V and J are TRBV3-1 and TRBJ1-1. This CDR3 comprises 11 residues. Germline CDR1 and CDR2: LGHDT and YNNKEL (reference sequence). CDR3 region: CASSHLAEAFF.

The J gene is TRBJ2-1, the V gene TRBV5-1; TCRdb gives TRBD2 as the D gene, but with no DNA this cannot be confirmed. The CDR3 runs 15 residues. Germline CDR1 reads SGHRS; CDR2 reads YFSETQ. The CDR3 reads CASSPSLAGVREQFF. Full variable domain (missing parts from reference TRBV5-1 and TRBJ2-1): KAGVTQTPRYLIKTRGQQVTLSCSPISGHRSVSWYQQTPGQGLQFLFEYFSETQRNKGNFPGRFSGRQFSNSRSEMNVSTLELGDSALYLCASSPSLAGVREQFFGPGTRLTVL.

The chain couples TRBV7-9 to TRBJ1-1. CDR1 is SEHNR, CDR2 FQNEAQ, per germline (reference sequence). This CDR3 region has 14 residues. CDR3 amino acids: CASSLAGRGSEAFF.

V and J are TRBV15 and TRBJ2-1; TCRdb names TRBD2, which stays unverified in the absence of DNA. The CDR3 runs to 13 residues. Per germline, CDR1 LNHNV and CDR2 YYDKDF (reference sequence). The CDR3 reads CATSLAGGNEQFF.

This sequence joins TRBV9 and TRBJ2-1; TCRdb's D gene call, TRBD2, goes unchecked for lack of DNA. Germline V gene sequence: CDR1 SGDLS, CDR2 YYNGEE. This CDR3 comprises 20 residues. CDR3 sequence: CASSVESWMGSGGPYNEQFF.

This chain uses TRBV2 with TRBJ1-2. In germline, CDR1 is SNHLY, CDR2 FYNNEI. The CDR3 extends over 13 amino acids. The CDR3 sequence: CASTVEGRGGYTF. Complete variable domain (other parts from reference TRBV2 and TRBJ1-2): EPEVTQTPSHQVTQMGQEVILRCVPISNHLYFYWYRQILGQKVEFLVSFYNNEISEKSEIFDDQFSVERPDGSNFTLKIRSTKLEDSAMYFCASTVEGRGGYTFGSGTRLTVV.

V usage is TRBV7-8 and J usage is TRBJ1-2; the TRBD1 assignment by TCRdb is unverifiable without DNA. Germline CDR1 is SGHVS and CDR2 is FQNEAQ. This CDR3 contains 14 residues. CDR3 amino acids: CASSFRQGSYGYTF. The whole variable domain, filled in from reference TRBV7-8 and TRBJ1-2, reads GAGVSQSPRYKVAKRGQDVALRCDPISGHVSLFWYQQALGQGPEFLTYFQNEAQLDKSGLPSDRFFAERPEGSVSTLKIQRTQQEDSAVYLCASSFRQGSYGYTFGSGTRLTVV.

The CDR3 loop reads CSARDNEGGPLGTQYF. The V call is TRBV20-1, the J call TRBJ2-3; TCRdb's D call, TRBD2, is unchecked because there is no DNA. Germline V gene data show CDR1 as DFQATT and CDR2 as SNEGSKA (reference sequence). This CDR3 is built from 16 residues.

The J gene is TRBJ2-7, the V gene TRBV5-1; without DNA, the TCRdb call of TRBD2 cannot be checked. The germline V gene encodes CDR1 SGHRS and CDR2 YFSETQ. The CDR3 has 16 residues. The CDR3 loop is CASSLTSGRAHGEQYF.

The chain is built from TRBV6-1 and TRBJ1-1; the D call from TCRdb, TRBD1, cannot be confirmed without DNA. Per germline, CDR1 MNHNS and CDR2 SASEGT. This CDR3 region has 17 residues. The CDR3 is CASRSHPSGTSNTEAFF.

The V call is TRBV5-1, the J call TRBJ2-1; TCRdb outputs TRBD2, but without DNA this stays unchecked. CDR3 size: 17 residues. Germline CDR1 and CDR2: SGHRS and YFSETQ. CDR3 sequence: CASSLVSWRGAGNEEFF.

The chain is built from TRBV7-9 and TRBJ1-1; as DNA is missing, the TRBD1 call by TCRdb cannot be tested. Germline V gene data show CDR1 as SEHNR and CDR2 as FQNEAQ (reference sequence). CDR3 length equals 12 residues. CDR3 sequence: CASSPGAGEAFF.